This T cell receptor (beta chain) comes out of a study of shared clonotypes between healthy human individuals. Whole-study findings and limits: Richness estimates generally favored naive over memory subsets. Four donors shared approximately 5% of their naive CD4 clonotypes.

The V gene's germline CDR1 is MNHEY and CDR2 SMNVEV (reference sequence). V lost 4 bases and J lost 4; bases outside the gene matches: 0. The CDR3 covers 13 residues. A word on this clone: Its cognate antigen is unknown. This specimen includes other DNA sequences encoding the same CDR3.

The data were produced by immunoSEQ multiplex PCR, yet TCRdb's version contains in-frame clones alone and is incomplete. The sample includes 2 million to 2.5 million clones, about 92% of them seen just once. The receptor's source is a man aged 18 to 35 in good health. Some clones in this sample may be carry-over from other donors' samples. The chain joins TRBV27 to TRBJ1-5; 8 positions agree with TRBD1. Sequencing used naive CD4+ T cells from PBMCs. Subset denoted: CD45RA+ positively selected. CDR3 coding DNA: TGTGCCAGCAGTTGGACAGGGAATCAGCCCCAGCATTTT. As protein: CASSWTGNQPQHF.